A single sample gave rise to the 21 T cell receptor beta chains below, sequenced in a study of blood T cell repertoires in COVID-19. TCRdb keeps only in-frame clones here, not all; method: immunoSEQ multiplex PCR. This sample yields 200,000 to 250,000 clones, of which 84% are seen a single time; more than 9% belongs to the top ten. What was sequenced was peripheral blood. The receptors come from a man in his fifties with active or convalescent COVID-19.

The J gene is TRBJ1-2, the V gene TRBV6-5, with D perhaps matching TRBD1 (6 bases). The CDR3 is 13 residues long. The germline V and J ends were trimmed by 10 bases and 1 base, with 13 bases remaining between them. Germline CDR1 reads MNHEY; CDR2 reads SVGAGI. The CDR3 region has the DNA TGTGCCACCCTCGCGGACAGTAACTATGGCTACACCTTC. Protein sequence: CATLADSNYGYTF.

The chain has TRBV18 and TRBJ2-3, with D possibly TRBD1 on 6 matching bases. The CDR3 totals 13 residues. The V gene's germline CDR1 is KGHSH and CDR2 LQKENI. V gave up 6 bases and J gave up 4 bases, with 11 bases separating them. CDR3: CASSSGAADTQYF. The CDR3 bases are TGTGCCAGCTCGTCAGGGGCCGCAGATACGCAGTATTTT.

CDR3 nucleotides: TGTGCCAGCAGTTTATTTGTAGCGGGAGCTACAGATACGCAGTATTTT. Encoded protein: CASSLFVAGATDTQYF. The chain uses TRBV28 and TRBJ2-3, with 9 bases fitting TRBD2. In germline, CDR1 is MDHEN, CDR2 SYDVKM. The V and J ends lost 1 base and 3 bases, in that order; junction bases with no gene match: 5. The CDR3 runs 16 residues.

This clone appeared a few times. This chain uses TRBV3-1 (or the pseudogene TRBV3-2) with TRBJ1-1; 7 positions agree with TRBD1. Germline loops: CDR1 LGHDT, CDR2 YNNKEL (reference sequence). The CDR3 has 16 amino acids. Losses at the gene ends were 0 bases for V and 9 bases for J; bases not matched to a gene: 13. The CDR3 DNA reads TGTGCCAGCAGCCAAGATCTGGGACAGCGAACGAGCAAAGCTTTCTTT. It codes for CASSQDLGQRTSKAFF.

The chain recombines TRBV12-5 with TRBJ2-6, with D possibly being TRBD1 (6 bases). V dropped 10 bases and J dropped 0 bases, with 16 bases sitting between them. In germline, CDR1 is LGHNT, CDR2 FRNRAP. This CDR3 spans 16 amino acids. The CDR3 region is CATRGRQASGANVLTF. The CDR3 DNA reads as TGTGCTACCAGGGGCAGGCAGGCCTCTGGGGCCAACGTCCTGACTTTC.

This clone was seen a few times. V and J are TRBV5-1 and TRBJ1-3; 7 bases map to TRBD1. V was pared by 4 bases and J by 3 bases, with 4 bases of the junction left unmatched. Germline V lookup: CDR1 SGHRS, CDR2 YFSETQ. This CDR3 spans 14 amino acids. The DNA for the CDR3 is TGCGCCAGCAGCGACGGGACAGTTGGAAACACCATATATTTT. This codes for CASSDGTVGNTIYF. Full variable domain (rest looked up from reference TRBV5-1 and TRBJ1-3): KAGVTQTPRYLIKTRGQQVTLSCSPISGHRSVSWYQQTPGQGLQFLFEYFSETQRNKGNFPGRFSGRQFSNSRSEMNVSTLELGDSALYLCASSDGTVGNTIYFGEGSWLTVV.

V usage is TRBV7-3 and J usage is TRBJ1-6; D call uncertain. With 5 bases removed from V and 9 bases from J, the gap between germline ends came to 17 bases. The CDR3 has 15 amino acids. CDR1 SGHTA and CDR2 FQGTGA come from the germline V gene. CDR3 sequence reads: CASSAQAGLVSPLHF. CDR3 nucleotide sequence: TGTGCCAGCAGCGCCCAGGCGGGGTTGGTTTCACCCCTCCACTTT.

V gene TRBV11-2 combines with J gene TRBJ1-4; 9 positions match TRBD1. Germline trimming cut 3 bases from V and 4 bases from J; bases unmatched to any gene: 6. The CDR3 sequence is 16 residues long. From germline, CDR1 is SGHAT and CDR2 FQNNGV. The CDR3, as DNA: TGTGCCAGCAGCTTGGGACAGGGAGGGATTAATGAAAAACTGTTTTTT. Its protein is CASSLGQGGINEKLFF.

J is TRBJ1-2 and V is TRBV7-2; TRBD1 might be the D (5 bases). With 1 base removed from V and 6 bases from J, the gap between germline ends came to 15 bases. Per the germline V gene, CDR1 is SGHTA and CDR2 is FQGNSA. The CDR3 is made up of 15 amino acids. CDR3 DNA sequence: TGTGCCAGCAGCTTAGATAGGGGTTCGGGCGATGGCTACACCTTC. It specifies CASSLDRGSGDGYTF. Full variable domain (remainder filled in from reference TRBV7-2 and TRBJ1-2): GAGVSQSPSNKVTEKGKDVELRCDPISGHTALYWYRQSLGQGLEFLIYFQGNSAPDKSGLPSDRFSAERTGGSVSTLTIQRTQQEDSAVYLCASSLDRGSGDGYTFGSGTRLTVV.

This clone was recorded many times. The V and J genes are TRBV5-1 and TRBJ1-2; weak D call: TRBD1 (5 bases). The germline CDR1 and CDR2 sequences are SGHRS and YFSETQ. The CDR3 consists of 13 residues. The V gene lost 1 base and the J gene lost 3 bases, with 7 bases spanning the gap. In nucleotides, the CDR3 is TGCGCCAGCAGCTTGCTAGGGGACTATGGCTACACCTTC. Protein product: CASSLLGDYGYTF.

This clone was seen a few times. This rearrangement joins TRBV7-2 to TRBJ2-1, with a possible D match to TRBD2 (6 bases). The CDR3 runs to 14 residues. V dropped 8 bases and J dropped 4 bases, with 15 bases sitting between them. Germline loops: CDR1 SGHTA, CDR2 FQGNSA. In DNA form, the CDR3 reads TGTGCCAGCGCCATCAGCCGGGAGTACAATGAGCAGTTCTTC. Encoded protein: CASAISREYNEQFF. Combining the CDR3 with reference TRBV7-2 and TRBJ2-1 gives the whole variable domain GAGVSQSPSNKVTEKGKDVELRCDPISGHTALYWYRQSLGQGLEFLIYFQGNSAPDKSGLPSDRFSAERTGGSVSTLTIQRTQQEDSAVYLCASAISREYNEQFFGPGTRLTVL.

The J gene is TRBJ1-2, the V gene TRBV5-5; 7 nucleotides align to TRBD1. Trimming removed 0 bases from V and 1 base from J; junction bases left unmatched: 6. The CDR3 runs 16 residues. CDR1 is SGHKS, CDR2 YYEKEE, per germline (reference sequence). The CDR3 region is CASSLAPGQSNYGYTF. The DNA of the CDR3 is TGTGCCAGCAGCTTGGCCCCGGGACAGAGTAACTATGGCTACACCTTC.

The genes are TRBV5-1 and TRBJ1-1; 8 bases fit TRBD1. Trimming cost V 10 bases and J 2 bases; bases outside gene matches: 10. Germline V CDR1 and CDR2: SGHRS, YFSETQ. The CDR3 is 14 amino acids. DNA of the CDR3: TGCGCCTCAAGGGCCCAGGGGGCCAACACTGAAGCTTTCTTT. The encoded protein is CASRAQGANTEAFF.

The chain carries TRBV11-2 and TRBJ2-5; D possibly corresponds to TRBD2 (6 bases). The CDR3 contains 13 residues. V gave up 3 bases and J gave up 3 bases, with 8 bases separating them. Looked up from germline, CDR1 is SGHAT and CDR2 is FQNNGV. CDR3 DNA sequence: TGTGCCAGCAGCTTCGGAGGGGAAGAGACCCAGTACTTC. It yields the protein CASSFGGEETQYF.

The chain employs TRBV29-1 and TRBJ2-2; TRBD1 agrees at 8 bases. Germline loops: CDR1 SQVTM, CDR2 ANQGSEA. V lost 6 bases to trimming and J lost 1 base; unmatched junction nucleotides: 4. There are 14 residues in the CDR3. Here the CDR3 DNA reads TGCAGCGTGGCCGGGACAGGGAACACCGGGGAGCTGTTTTTT. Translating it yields CSVAGTGNTGELFF.

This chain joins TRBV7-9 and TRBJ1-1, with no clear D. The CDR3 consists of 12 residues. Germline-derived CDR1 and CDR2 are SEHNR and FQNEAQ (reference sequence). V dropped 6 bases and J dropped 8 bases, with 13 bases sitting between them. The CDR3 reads CASRGAALEAFF. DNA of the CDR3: TGTGCCAGCAGAGGAGCCGCTTTGGAAGCTTTCTTT.

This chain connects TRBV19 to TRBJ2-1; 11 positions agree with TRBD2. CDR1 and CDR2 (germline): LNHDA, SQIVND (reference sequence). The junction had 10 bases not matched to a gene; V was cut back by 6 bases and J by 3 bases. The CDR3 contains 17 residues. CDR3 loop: CASRGVSGRAIYNEQFF. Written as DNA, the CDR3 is TGTGCCAGTAGGGGGGTTAGCGGGAGGGCCATCTACAATGAGCAGTTCTTC.

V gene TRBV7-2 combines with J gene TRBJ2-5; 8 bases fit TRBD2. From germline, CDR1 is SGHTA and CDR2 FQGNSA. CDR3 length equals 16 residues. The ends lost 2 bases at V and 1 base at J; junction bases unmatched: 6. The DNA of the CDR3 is TGTGCCAGCAGCTTAACCAGCGGGGGATTCCAAGAGACCCAGTACTTC. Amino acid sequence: CASSLTSGGFQETQYF.

Written as DNA, the CDR3 is TGTGCCAGCAGTTACTCAGGGACAGCTTCCTACGAGCAGTACTTC. It encodes CASSYSGTASYEQYF. The chain is built from TRBV6-2 or TRBV6-3 and TRBJ2-7; TRBD1 matches 7 bases. Per germline, CDR1 MNHEY and CDR2 SVGEGT. This CDR3 is built from 15 residues. The trim removed 0 bases at V and 1 base at J, leaving 3 bases unmatched.

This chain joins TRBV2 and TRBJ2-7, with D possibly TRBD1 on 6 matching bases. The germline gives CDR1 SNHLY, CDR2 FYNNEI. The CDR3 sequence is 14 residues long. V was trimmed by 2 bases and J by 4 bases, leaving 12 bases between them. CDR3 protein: CASSEQGTTYEQYF. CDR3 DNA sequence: TGTGCCAGCAGTGAACAGGGGACAACTTACGAGCAGTACTTC.

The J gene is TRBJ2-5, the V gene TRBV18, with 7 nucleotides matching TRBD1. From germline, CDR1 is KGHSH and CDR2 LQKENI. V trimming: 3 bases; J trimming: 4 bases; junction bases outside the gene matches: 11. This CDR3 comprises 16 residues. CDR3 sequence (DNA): TGTGCCAGCTCACCTTTGGCCCCCAGGGGGACAGAGACCCAGTACTTC. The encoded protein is CASSPLAPRGTETQYF.